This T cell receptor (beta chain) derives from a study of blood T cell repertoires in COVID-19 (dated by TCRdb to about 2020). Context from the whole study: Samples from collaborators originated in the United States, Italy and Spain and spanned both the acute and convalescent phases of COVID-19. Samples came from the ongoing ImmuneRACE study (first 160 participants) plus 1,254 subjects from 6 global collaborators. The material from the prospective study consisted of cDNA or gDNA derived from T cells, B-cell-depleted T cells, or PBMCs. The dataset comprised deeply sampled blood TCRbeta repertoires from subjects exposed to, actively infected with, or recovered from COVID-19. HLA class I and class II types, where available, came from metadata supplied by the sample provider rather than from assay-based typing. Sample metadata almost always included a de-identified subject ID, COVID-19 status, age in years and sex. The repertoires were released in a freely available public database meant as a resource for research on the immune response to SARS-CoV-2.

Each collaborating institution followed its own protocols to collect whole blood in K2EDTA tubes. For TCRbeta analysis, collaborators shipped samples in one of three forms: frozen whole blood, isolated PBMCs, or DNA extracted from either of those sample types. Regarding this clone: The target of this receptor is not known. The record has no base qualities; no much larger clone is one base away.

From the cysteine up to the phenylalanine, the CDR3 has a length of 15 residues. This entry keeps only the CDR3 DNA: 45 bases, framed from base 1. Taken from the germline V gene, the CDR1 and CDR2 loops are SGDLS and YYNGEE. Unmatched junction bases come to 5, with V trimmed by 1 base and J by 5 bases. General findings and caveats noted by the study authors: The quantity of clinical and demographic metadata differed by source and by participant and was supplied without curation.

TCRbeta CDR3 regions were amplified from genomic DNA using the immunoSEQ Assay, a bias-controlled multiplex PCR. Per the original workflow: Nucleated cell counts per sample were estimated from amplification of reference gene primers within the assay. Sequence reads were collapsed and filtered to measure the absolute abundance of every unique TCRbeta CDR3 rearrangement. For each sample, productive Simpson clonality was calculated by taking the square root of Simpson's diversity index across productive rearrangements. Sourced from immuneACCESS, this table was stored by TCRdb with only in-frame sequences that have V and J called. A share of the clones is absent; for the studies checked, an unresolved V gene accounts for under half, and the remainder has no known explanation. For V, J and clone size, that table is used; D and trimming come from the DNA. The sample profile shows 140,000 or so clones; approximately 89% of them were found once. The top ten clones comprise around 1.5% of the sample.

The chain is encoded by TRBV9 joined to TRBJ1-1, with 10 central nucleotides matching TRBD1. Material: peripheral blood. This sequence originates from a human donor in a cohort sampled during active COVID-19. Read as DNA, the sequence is TGTGCCAGCAGCGTATGGACAGGGGGGGTTACTGAAGCTTTCTTT. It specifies CASSVWTGGVTEAFF.